Below, 23 T cell receptor beta chains from the same sample are listed, as sequenced in a study of radiotherapy plus CTLA-4 blockade in lung cancer. The data were produced by immunoSEQ multiplex PCR, yet TCRdb's version contains in-frame clones alone and is incomplete. The sample records about 110,000 clones, over 65% being singletons. The specimen was peripheral blood, collected from a patient treated with radiotherapy plus ipilimumab. These receptors were obtained from a human donor with non-small cell lung cancer that progressed on radiotherapy plus ipilimumab. Some clones in this sample may be carry-over from other donors' samples.

V and J are TRBV19 and TRBJ2-1, with 10 bases lining up with TRBD2. Germline assignment: CDR1 LNHDA and CDR2 SQIVND (reference sequence). The CDR3 extends over 15 amino acids. V lost 3 bases and J lost 5; bases outside the gene matches: 4. The CDR3 sequence is CASSMETSGHNEQFF. DNA of the CDR3: TGTGCCAGTAGTATGGAGACTAGCGGGCACAATGAGCAGTTCTTC.

This rearrangement joins TRBV7-9 to TRBJ1-1; D not certain. Per germline, CDR1 SEHNR and CDR2 FQNEAQ (reference sequence). V lost 6 bases, J lost 3 bases, and 11 bases lay in between. The CDR3 totals 13 residues. The CDR3 region is CASRADGDTEAFF. CDR3 bases: TGTGCCAGCAGAGCGGACGGGGACACTGAAGCTTTCTTT.

The V gene is TRBV18, the J gene TRBJ1-2, with no clear D. CDR3 length: 13 amino acids. V lost 0 bases, J lost 4 bases, and 6 bases lay in between. Germline V CDR1 and CDR2: KGHSH, LQKENI. The CDR3 spells CASSPPSRYGYTF. CDR3 bases: TGTGCCAGCTCACCACCATCACGCTATGGCTACACCTTC.

J is TRBJ2-7 and V is TRBV7-2; 11 nucleotides match TRBD2. V lost 3 bases and J lost 3; bases outside the gene matches: 4. CDR1 and CDR2 (germline): SGHTA, FQGNSA. The CDR3 spans 15 residues. CDR3: CASSFKTSGIYEQYF. The CDR3 coding sequence is TGTGCCAGCAGCTTCAAGACTAGCGGGATCTACGAGCAGTACTTC.

This rearrangement joins TRBV4-2 to TRBJ2-2, with no clear D. Germline V gives CDR1 LGHNA, CDR2 YNFKEQ. The CDR3 length is 14 residues. V lost 0 bases and J 6 bases, leaving 8 bases between the germline ends. CDR3 coding DNA: TGTGCCAGCAGCCAAGATCGGGCACCCGGGGAGCTGTTTTTT. Translating gives CASSQDRAPGELFF.

A few counts support this clone. V and J are TRBV30 and TRBJ1-2; D perhaps matches TRBD1 (6 bases). This CDR3 is 14 amino acids long. Germline lookup yields CDR1 GTSNPN and CDR2 SVGIG (reference sequence). The V end lost 5 bases, the J end lost 4 bases, and 17 bases lay between the germline ends. CDR3 nucleotides: TGTGCCTGGGCCAAGGGGAACAGGGCCTATGGCTACACCTTC. Protein: CAWAKGNRAYGYTF.

V and J are TRBV5-1 and TRBJ1-1; D is possibly TRBD1 (6 bases). The V gene's germline CDR1 is SGHRS and CDR2 YFSETQ. This CDR3 has 14 residues. V lost 2 bases, J lost 1 base, and 9 bases lay in between. The chain's CDR3 is CASSFQGRNTEAFF. The CDR3 nucleotides are TGCGCCAGCAGCTTCCAGGGGCGGAACACTGAAGCTTTCTTT.

The rearrangement links TRBV18 to TRBJ1-4, with a possible D match to TRBD1 (5 bases). The germline V and J ends were trimmed by 2 bases and 3 bases, with 13 bases remaining between them. The CDR3 totals 16 residues. Per the germline V gene, CDR1 is KGHSH and CDR2 is LQKENI. The CDR3 DNA follows: TGTGCCAGCTCACCAGGGACGACTCTCTCTAATGAAAAACTGTTTTTT. Translation: CASSPGTTLSNEKLFF.

The DNA of the CDR3 is TGTGCCAGTAGTATATGGGGGGACAGTAGATATAGCAATCAGCCCCAGCATTTT. Translating it yields CASSIWGDSRYSNQPQHF. The rearrangement joins TRBV19 to TRBJ1-5, with 7 bases matching TRBD1. Germline V CDR1 and CDR2: LNHDA, SQIVND (reference sequence). The CDR3 runs to 18 residues. Losses at the gene ends were 2 bases for V and 0 bases for J; bases not matched to a gene: 10.

As for this clone: Other DNA sequences from this sample encode an identical CDR3 as well. V gene TRBV7-2 combines with J gene TRBJ1-2; 8 bases agree with TRBD1. With 4 bases clipped from V and 5 bases from J, the junction kept 3 bases outside the gene matches. The CDR3 is 13 amino acids. Germline values: CDR1 SGHTA, CDR2 FQGNSA. The chain's CDR3 is CASSSRTGYGYTF. The CDR3 nucleotides are TGTGCCAGCAGCTCCAGGACAGGGTATGGCTACACCTTC.

CDR3 nucleotides: TGTGCCAGCAGCTCACGGACAGCCGCGAACACCGGGGAGCTGTTTTTT. Translation: CASSSRTAANTGELFF. V and J are TRBV7-3 and TRBJ2-2; tentative D call: TRBD1 (6 bases). V gave up 4 bases and J gave up 0 bases, with 12 bases separating them. Germline loops: CDR1 SGHTA, CDR2 FQGTGA. The CDR3 is 16 residues long.

J is TRBJ1-5 and V is TRBV9, with D maybe TRBD1 (6 bases). The CDR3 is 17 residues long. V shed 4 bases and J shed 4 bases, with 21 bases lying between them. Germline loops: CDR1 SGDLS, CDR2 YYNGEE. In DNA, the CDR3 is TGTGCCAGCAGCTTACAGGGAGGGGAGTCTGCAAATCAGCCCCAGCATTTT. This sequence encodes CASSLQGGESANQPQHF.

This rearrangement joins TRBV18 to TRBJ2-7; weak D call: TRBD1 (6 bases). Germline loops: CDR1 KGHSH, CDR2 LQKENI. V lost 3 bases, J lost 4 bases, and 13 bases lay in between. The CDR3 has 14 amino acids. The CDR3 DNA sequence: TGTGCCAGCTCACCGTCAGGGGACCTATACGAGCAGTACTTC. This sequence encodes CASSPSGDLYEQYF.

The rearrangement joins TRBV15 to TRBJ1-3, with D maybe TRBD1 (5 bases). From germline, CDR1 is LNHNV and CDR2 YYDKDF (reference sequence). This CDR3 has 14 amino acids. The V and J ends lost 3 bases and 1 base respectively, with 7 bases between them. The CDR3 is CATSSRQSGNTIYF. The CDR3 DNA reads TGTGCCACCAGCAGTAGACAGTCTGGAAACACCATATATTTT.

The chain has TRBV12-5 and TRBJ1-1; tentatively, D is TRBD1 (5 bases). The CDR3 totals 19 residues. The V and J ends lost 2 bases and 1 base respectively, with 23 bases between them. Per the germline V gene, CDR1 is LGHNT and CDR2 is FRNRAP. The CDR3 DNA sequence: TGTGCTAGTGGTTTGCCCTACCTCAGGGACTCCACGCGGAACACTGAAGCTTTCTTT. This gives the protein CASGLPYLRDSTRNTEAFF. The variable domain in full, completed from reference TRBV12-5 and TRBJ1-1, reads DARVTQTPRHKVTEMGQEVTMRCQPILGHNTVFWYRQTMMQGLELLAYFRNRAPLDDSGMPKDRFSAEMPDATLATLKIQPSEPRDSAVYFCASGLPYLRDSTRNTEAFFGQGTRLTVV.

The genes are TRBV6-6 and TRBJ1-1; no reliable D call. CDR3 size: 12 residues. V was trimmed by 9 bases and J by 1 base, leaving 9 bases between them. The V gene's germline CDR1 is MNHNY and CDR2 SVGAGI (reference sequence). This chain's CDR3 is CASELKNTEAFF. The CDR3 coding sequence is TGTGCCAGTGAACTCAAGAACACTGAAGCTTTCTTT.

The gene calls are TRBV4-3 and TRBJ2-7; 7 nucleotides align to TRBD2. The CDR3 is 13 amino acids. The junction had 5 bases not matched to a gene; V was cut back by 4 bases and J by 5 bases. Germline loops: CDR1 LGHNA, CDR2 YSLEER. The CDR3 reads CASSRGSSDEQYF. Written as DNA, the CDR3 is TGCGCCAGCAGCCGCGGGAGCAGCGACGAGCAGTACTTC.

V and J are TRBV5-4 and TRBJ1-2; a possible D gene is TRBD1 (5 bases). Trimming took off 2 bases at V and 6 bases at J, with 14 bases between the two ends. The CDR3 length is 14 residues. The germline CDR1 and CDR2 sequences are SGHNT and YYREEE (reference sequence). CDR3 residues: CASSLPAGQNGYTF. The CDR3 coding sequence is TGTGCCAGCAGCTTACCCGCGGGGCAAAATGGCTACACCTTC.

CDR3 in DNA: TGTGCCAGCAGTGTTCCGGGGGAGACTGAAGCTTTCTTT. It translates to CASSVPGETEAFF. The chain recombines TRBV25-1 with TRBJ1-1; D may be TRBD1 (5 bases). There are 13 residues in the CDR3. The germline V and J ends were trimmed by 4 bases and 5 bases, with 11 bases remaining between them. Germline V gives CDR1 MGHDK, CDR2 SYGVNS.

The chain links TRBV4-3 to TRBJ1-2, with D perhaps TRBD1 (6 bases). Trimming removed 2 bases at V and 4 bases at J, with 11 bases between. This CDR3 spans 14 amino acids. CDR1 LGHNA and CDR2 YSLEER come from the germline V gene. The CDR3 region has the DNA TGCGCCAGCAGCCAAATTCGGGGGGCCTATGGCTACACCTTC. Encoded protein: CASSQIRGAYGYTF.

V is TRBV7-2 and J is TRBJ2-7; 8 bases are a match to TRBD2. V was clipped by 4 bases and J by 0 bases; unmatched bases: 8. The CDR3 loop spans 16 amino acids. Germline-derived CDR1 and CDR2 are SGHTA and FQGNSA. The DNA of the CDR3 is TGTGCCAGCAGCTCCCGTGCGGGGGGCCTCTCCTACGAGCAGTACTTC. Protein: CASSSRAGGLSYEQYF.

A remark on this clone: The same CDR3 arises from other DNA sequences in this sample as well. The rearrangement links TRBV2 to TRBJ1-2; tentatively, D is TRBD1 (6 bases). The CDR3 is made up of 13 amino acids. Germline CDR1 and CDR2: SNHLY and FYNNEI. The V end was cut by 4 bases, the J end by 2 bases, with 8 bases between. DNA of the CDR3: TGTGCCAGCAGTGGGACAGCGAACTATGGCTACACCTTC. Amino acids: CASSGTANYGYTF.

This chain connects TRBV6-5 to TRBJ2-7; the D is unclear. V gave up 8 bases and J gave up 0 bases, with 8 bases separating them. CDR3 size: 12 residues. Germline CDR1 reads MNHEY; CDR2 reads SVGAGI. CDR3 coding DNA: TGTGCCAGCTTTGGCCCCTCCTACGAGCAGTACTTC. It specifies CASFGPSYEQYF.